This TCR beta chain was recorded in a study of blood T cells in healthy people across ages. V gave up 2 bases and J gave up 2 bases, with 12 bases separating them. The CDR3 spans 15 residues. Germline-derived CDR1 and CDR2 are SQVTM and ANQGSEA. Primers used in a second PCR of roughly 6 to 11 cycles were a sample-barcoded 5' primer and a J-beta primer mix. One entry per CDR3 protein, called by TCRdb with MiXCR from the 5' RACE reads. This table holds over a million distinct CDR3 sequences, 59% found once. The chain combines TRBV29-1 with TRBJ2-2, with D uncertain. The TCR comes from a man between 18 and 35 years old in good health. The material sequenced was blood. This chain's CDR3 is CSVETNYYNTGELFF. The CDR3 nucleotides read TGCAGCGTTGAAACTAACTACTATAACACCGGGGAGCTGTTTTTT.